The subject of this entry is one T cell receptor beta chain. The sample comes from a study of blood T cell repertoires in COVID-19. Turning to the study itself: Researchers got acute and convalescent COVID-19 samples from the United States, Italy and Spain. The cDNA or gDNA used as material had been derived from T cells, B-cell-depleted T cells, or PBMCs.

Trimming took 4 bases from V and 8 from J; bases not matched to a gene: 8. The CDR3 contains 13 residues. CDR1 SGHRS and CDR2 YFSETQ come from the germline V gene. In the original analysis: Amplification of reference gene primers provided the estimated nucleated cell counts. Produced via immunoSEQ multiplex PCR; TCRdb's table is partial and in-frame only. The DNA gave D and trimming, while V, J and clone size come from that table. Seen here are 55,000 to 90,000 clones, around 92% observed once, and the top ten hold 13%. This clonotype was sampled from a human donor with active COVID-19. The donor label of this sample is uncertain. Sequencing was done on a sample of peripheral blood. The rearrangement uses TRBV5-1 and TRBJ1-2, with 7 positions matching TRBD1. DNA of the CDR3: TGCGCCAGCAGCGTAGAACAGGGGACCGGCTACACCTTC. Protein sequence: CASSVEQGTGYTF.